This record looks at one T cell receptor (beta chain) sequence and its context. The antigen is undetermined. Clones were sequenced by immunoSEQ multiplex PCR, and TCRdb holds only the in-frame ones, with some missing. The data show about 100,000 clones, just over 85% seen once. This specimen belongs to a study of T cell responses to AZD1222 COVID-19 vaccine. Regarding the study as a whole: An increase in Spike-specific TCR breadth and depth was observed after two AZD1222 doses. Nearly half of spike-specific TCRs reportedly go after variant regions that carry no mutations. Spike was spanned by vaccine-associated CD4 TCRs, which were dominant at 160-218 and 743-854.

Germline CDR1 LNHDA, CDR2 SQIVND (reference sequence). CDR3 size: 15 residues. V shed 9 bases and J 0 bases; nucleotides not matched to a gene: 8. The receptor was derived from an adult in good health. The rearrangement uses TRBV19 and TRBJ2-1; the match to TRBD1 covers 7 bases. The material was peripheral blood, obtained on day 0 of AZD1222 vaccination. CDR3 loop: CASSPGQSSYNEQFF. The CDR3, as DNA: TGTGCCAGCTCGCCGGGACAGAGCTCCTACAATGAGCAGTTCTTC.